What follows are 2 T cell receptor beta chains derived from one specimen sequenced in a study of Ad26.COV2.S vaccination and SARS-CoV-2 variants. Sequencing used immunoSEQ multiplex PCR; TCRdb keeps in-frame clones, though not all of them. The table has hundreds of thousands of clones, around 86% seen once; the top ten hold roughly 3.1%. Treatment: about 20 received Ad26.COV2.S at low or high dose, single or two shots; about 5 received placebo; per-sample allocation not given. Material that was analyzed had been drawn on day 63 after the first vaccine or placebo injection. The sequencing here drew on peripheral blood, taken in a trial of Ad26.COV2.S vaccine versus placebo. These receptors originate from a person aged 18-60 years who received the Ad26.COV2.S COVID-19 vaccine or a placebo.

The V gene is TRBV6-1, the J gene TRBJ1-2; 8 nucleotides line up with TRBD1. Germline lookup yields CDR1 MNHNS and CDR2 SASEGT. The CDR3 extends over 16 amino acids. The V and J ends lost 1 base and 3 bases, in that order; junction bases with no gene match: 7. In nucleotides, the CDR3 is TGTGCCAGCAGTGAAGTCAAGGGCAGGGGGCACTATGGCTACACCTTC. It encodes CASSEVKGRGHYGYTF.

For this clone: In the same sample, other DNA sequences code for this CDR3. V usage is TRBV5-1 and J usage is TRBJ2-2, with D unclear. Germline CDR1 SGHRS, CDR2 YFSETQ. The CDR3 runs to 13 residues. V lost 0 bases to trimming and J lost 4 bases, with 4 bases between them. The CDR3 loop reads CASSLGGTGELFF. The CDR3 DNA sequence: TGCGCCAGCAGCTTGGGGGGCACCGGGGAGCTGTTTTTT.